The 25 T cell receptor beta chains below all came from one sample that was sequenced in a study of memory CD8 T cells in hepatitis C reinfection. Time point indicated: pre-reinfection, 55 to 20 weeks before reinfection detection. TCR sequencing was done directly ex vivo on sorted cells, without expansion in vitro. Produced via immunoSEQ multiplex PCR; TCRdb's table is partial and in-frame only. The sample lists 40,000 to 60,000 clones; roughly 91% were seen once. Sequenced sample: naive CD8+ T cells sorted from blood. The source of these receptors is a man between 18 and 29 years old with hepatitis C virus infection.

The CDR3 DNA reads as TGTGCCTGGACTCGGGGAGGCCCCTACAATGAGCAGTTCTTC. Translating it yields CAWTRGGPYNEQFF. The chain employs TRBV30 and TRBJ2-1; the D gene is possibly TRBD2 (6 bases). The V and J ends lost 4 bases and 2 bases respectively, with 12 bases between them. Germline V gene lookup returns CDR1 GTSNPN and CDR2 SVGIG (reference sequence). The length of the CDR3 is 14 residues.

The chain couples TRBV2 to TRBJ2-7; tentatively, D is TRBD1 (5 bases). The CDR3 runs 12 residues. CDR1 is SNHLY, CDR2 FYNNEI, per germline. V dropped 2 bases and J dropped 3 bases, with 5 bases sitting between them. In nucleotides, the CDR3 is TGTGCCAGCAGTGAACAGGGCTACGAGCAGTACTTC. Amino acids: CASSEQGYEQYF. Complete variable domain (other parts from reference TRBV2 and TRBJ2-7): EPEVTQTPSHQVTQMGQEVILRCVPISNHLYFYWYRQILGQKVEFLVSFYNNEISEKSEIFDDQFSVERPDGSNFTLKIRSTKLEDSAMYFCASSEQGYEQYFGPGTRLTVT.

The V and J genes are TRBV7-9 and TRBJ2-1; TRBD1 might be the D (6 bases). The V and J ends lost 8 bases and 7 bases respectively, with 9 bases between them. The CDR3 spans 11 residues. Germline loops: CDR1 SEHNR, CDR2 FQNEAQ (reference sequence). This chain's CDR3 is CASEGENEQFF. The CDR3 DNA is TGTGCCAGCGAGGGGGAAAATGAGCAGTTCTTC.

The V gene is TRBV6-1, the J gene TRBJ2-7; 7 bases agree with TRBD1. V trimming: 4 bases; J trimming: 1 base; junction bases outside the gene matches: 7. The CDR3 is made up of 15 amino acids. From germline, CDR1 is MNHNS and CDR2 SASEGT. The CDR3: CASSGQGVSSYEQYF. The DNA of the CDR3 is TGTGCCAGCAGTGGACAGGGAGTATCATCCTACGAGCAGTACTTC.

The chain joins TRBV9 to TRBJ2-5; 9 bases line up with TRBD2. This CDR3 region has 15 residues. The J segment lost 4 bases and the V segment lost 0 bases, leaving 4 bases of the junction unmatched. Germline V gene lookup returns CDR1 SGDLS and CDR2 YYNGEE. CDR3 residues: CASSVGGGGGETQYF. Written as DNA, the CDR3 is TGTGCCAGCAGCGTAGGCGGCGGGGGGGGAGAGACCCAGTACTTC.

The J gene is TRBJ2-5, the V gene TRBV4-1, with D possibly being TRBD2 (5 bases). The CDR3 totals 14 residues. CDR1 is MGHRA, CDR2 YSYEKL, per germline. With 0 bases removed from V and 9 bases from J, the gap between germline ends came to 14 bases. CDR3 in DNA: TGCGCCAGCAGCCAAGAGGACTTTATTAGGGCCCAGTACTTC. This codes for CASSQEDFIRAQYF.

The chain combines TRBV4-1 with TRBJ1-5; possibly TRBD1 for D (6 bases). V dropped 1 base and J dropped 7 bases, with 14 bases sitting between them. Germline V gene sequence: CDR1 MGHRA, CDR2 YSYEKL. This CDR3 comprises 15 residues. The CDR3 protein is CASSQVSGVEQPQHF. The CDR3 bases are TGCGCCAGCAGCCAAGTATCAGGGGTAGAGCAGCCCCAGCATTTT.

The chain joins TRBV19 to TRBJ2-1; weak D call: TRBD2 (5 bases). This CDR3 has 15 amino acids. Trimming cost V 4 bases and J 0 bases, with 10 bases left between them. CDR1 and CDR2 from the germline V gene are LNHDA and SQIVND (reference sequence). Here the CDR3 DNA reads TGTGCCAGTAGTACGCCGGGAAGCTCCTACAATGAGCAGTTCTTC. Its protein is CASSTPGSSYNEQFF.

This chain links TRBV21-1 with TRBJ2-1; the table's D gene call, TRBD1, was not cross checked with the DNA. TRBV21-1 constitutes a pseudogene. The CDR3 extends over 13 amino acids. The CDR3 loop reads CASSNRGLNEQFF. The CDR3 nucleotides read TGTGCCAGCAGCAACAGGGGGCTCAATGAGCAGTTCTTC.

This chain uses TRBV27 with TRBJ2-7; 8 bases fit TRBD1. Trimming at V came to 6 bases and at J to 4 bases, leaving 5 bases not matched to a gene. From germline, CDR1 is MNHEY and CDR2 SMNVEV (reference sequence). CDR3 length: 13 amino acids. The chain's CDR3 is CASSPTGDYEQYF. The CDR3 DNA reads TGTGCCAGCAGCCCGACAGGGGATTACGAGCAGTACTTC.

V is TRBV14 and J is TRBJ2-5, with 8 bases fitting TRBD1. V shed 3 bases and J 7 bases; nucleotides not matched to a gene: 4. The CDR3 consists of 13 residues. Germline assignment: CDR1 SGHDN and CDR2 FVKESK. As DNA, the CDR3 is TGTGCCAGCAGCCAGACAGGGGTGGTGACCCAGTACTTC. Translation: CASSQTGVVTQYF.

This sequence joins TRBV15 and TRBJ2-3; perhaps TRBD1 as D (6 bases). Trimming took 0 bases from V and 1 from J, leaving 11 bases between them. CDR3 size: 16 residues. CDR1 and CDR2 (germline): LNHNV, YYDKDF (reference sequence). The CDR3 coding sequence is TGTGCCACCAGCAGAGATCAGGGGCAGGGCACAGATACGCAGTATTTT. Its protein product is CATSRDQGQGTDTQYF.

The genes are TRBV7-9 and TRBJ2-7, with D perhaps TRBD2 (5 bases). The V gene lost 5 bases and the J gene lost 2 bases, with 10 bases spanning the gap. This CDR3 is 13 amino acids long. Germline lookup yields CDR1 SEHNR and CDR2 FQNEAQ (reference sequence). The CDR3 sequence: CASSLISAYEQYF. Written as DNA, the CDR3 is TGTGCCAGCAGCCTAATTAGCGCCTACGAGCAGTACTTC.

This clone was recorded once. This chain's CDR3 is CASSGPSAQPANTGELFF. CDR3 nucleotide sequence: TGCGCCAGCAGTGGTCCTAGCGCACAACCGGCAAACACCGGGGAGCTGTTTTTT. This sequence joins TRBV5-1 and TRBJ2-2; TRBD2 might be the D (6 bases). V dropped 5 bases and J dropped 2 bases, with 22 bases sitting between them. Germline CDR1 SGHRS, CDR2 YFSETQ. The CDR3 length is 18 residues.

The chain is built from TRBV7-6 and TRBJ2-5, with D possibly being TRBD2 (5 bases). This CDR3 is built from 14 residues. Looked up from germline, CDR1 is SGHVS and CDR2 is FNYEAQ. V shed 3 bases and J shed 0 bases, with 8 bases lying between them. CDR3 sequence (DNA): TGTGCCAGCAGCTTGGAGGCGGACCAAGAGACCCAGTACTTC. Protein product: CASSLEADQETQYF.

The V call is TRBV9, the J call TRBJ2-7; TRBD2 is a possible D gene (7 bases). Germline-derived CDR1 and CDR2 are SGDLS and YYNGEE. The CDR3 contains 18 residues. The V gene lost 0 bases and the J gene lost 0 bases, with 19 bases spanning the gap. CDR3: CASSVVGGGGTSSYEQYV. The CDR3 nucleotides read TGTGCCAGCAGCGTAGTAGGTGGGGGGGGCACAAGCTCCTACGAGCAGTACGTC.

The rearrangement joins TRBV28 to TRBJ2-7; TRBD2 matches 7 bases. The CDR3 is 12 amino acids. V lost 7 bases, J lost 0 bases, and 0 bases stayed unmatched. Germline CDR1 and CDR2: MDHEN and SYDVKM. The CDR3 coding sequence is TGTGCCAGCAAGCGGGGCTCCTACGAGCAGTACTTC. Its protein product is CASKRGSYEQYF.

For the CDR3, the DNA is TGCGCCAGCAGCCAATTCCAGGGGGCGTCTAACTATGGCTACACCTTC. Translating it yields CASSQFQGASNYGYTF. V is TRBV4-1 and J is TRBJ1-2; 8 nucleotides align to TRBD1. The germline V gene has CDR1 MGHRA and CDR2 YSYEKL. V gave up 2 bases and J gave up 0 bases; unmatched junction bases: 5. CDR3 length equals 16 residues.

The chain recombines TRBV7-9 with TRBJ2-1; 9 bases are shared with TRBD2. Germline lookup yields CDR1 SEHNR and CDR2 FQNEAQ (reference sequence). After removal of 7 bases from V and 2 bases from J, the junction contained 9 bases not matched to a gene. The length of the CDR3 is 16 residues. The CDR3 loop reads CASTLGGGGAYNEQFF. Written as DNA, the CDR3 is TGTGCCAGCACCCTAGGAGGCGGGGGGGCCTACAATGAGCAGTTCTTC.

The chain carries TRBV5-5 and TRBJ1-5; 9 nucleotides line up with TRBD1. Trimming removed 2 bases from V and 7 bases from J; junction bases left unmatched: 10. In germline, CDR1 is SGHKS, CDR2 YYEKEE (reference sequence). This CDR3 spans 16 amino acids. Written as DNA, the CDR3 is TGTGCCAGCAGCTTAGTACCGGGACAGGGCGGCCAGCCCCAGCATTTT. Its protein product is CASSLVPGQGGQPQHF.

V is TRBV19 and J is TRBJ1-5; 9 nucleotides line up with TRBD1. CDR1 and CDR2 (germline): LNHDA, SQIVND (reference sequence). V lost 5 bases to trimming and J lost 9 bases; unmatched junction nucleotides: 11. The CDR3 has 15 amino acids. The CDR3 DNA follows: TGTGCCAGTAGTCCCGGGACAGGGTCCCCAGGGCCCCAGCATTTT. It yields the protein CASSPGTGSPGPQHF.

The rearrangement uses TRBV6-1 and TRBJ2-7, with no clear D. Germline CDR1 and CDR2: MNHNS and SASEGT. Between the trimmed V and J ends, which lost 3 bases and 2 bases, there was a span of 11 bases. This CDR3 region has 14 residues. CDR3 sequence (DNA): TGTGCCAGCAGTGATTCCCCCTGGGCCTACGAGCAGTACGTC. It codes for CASSDSPWAYEQYV.

The V gene is TRBV6-5, the J gene TRBJ1-4, with D hard to call. There are 15 residues in the CDR3. Between the trimmed V and J ends, which lost 5 bases and 0 bases, there was a span of 10 bases. In germline, CDR1 is MNHEY, CDR2 SVGAGI. This CDR3 reads CASSPQAATNEKLFF. The CDR3 DNA follows: TGTGCCAGCAGTCCCCAAGCTGCAACTAATGAAAAACTGTTTTTT.

The gene calls are TRBV30 and TRBJ1-3; no definite D call. Germline V CDR1 and CDR2: GTSNPN, SVGIG (reference sequence). V dropped 0 bases and J dropped 4 bases, with 4 bases sitting between them. The CDR3 runs to 12 residues. The chain's CDR3 is CAWSVAGNTIYF. The CDR3 bases are TGTGCCTGGAGTGTAGCCGGAAACACCATATATTTT.

The genes are TRBV5-4 and TRBJ2-7, with TRBD1 matching over 9 bases. V dropped 4 bases and J dropped 3; count of bases not matched to a gene: 2. The CDR3 has 13 residues. Germline lookup yields CDR1 SGHNT and CDR2 YYREEE (reference sequence). Here the CDR3 reads CASSMGQGYEQYV. CDR3 coding DNA: TGTGCCAGCAGCATGGGACAGGGCTACGAGCAGTACGTC.